This paragraph covers one T cell receptor beta chain sequence. The target antigen is unknown. The sample originates from a study of breast tumors, draining lymph nodes, adjacent tissues. Overall study results and limits: Data only fit, rather than demonstrated, lymph node origin of most tumor T cells.

The CDR3 sequence is 14 residues long. Axillary draining lymph nodes of breast cancer patients supplied the node samples. TCRdb re-analysed the multiplex PCR reads in MiXCR, keeping a single row per CDR3 protein. This table has 200,000 to 300,000 distinct CDR3 sequences, 30% appearing once. This sequence was found in a female donor with breast cancer. Some clones in this sample may be carry-over from other donors' samples. The chain combines TRBV12-3 or TRBV12-4 with TRBJ1-5, with D perhaps TRBD1 (5 bases). Matching the DNA end better, TRBJ1-6 makes the J call doubtful. The sequencing sample was made of axillary lymph node tissue. The DNA of the CDR3 is TGTGCCAGCAGTTTCTCCGGCCAGGGAGGGGCCCTCCACTTT. Amino acids: CASSFSGQGGALHF.